This T cell receptor beta chain is drawn from a study of blood T cell repertoires in COVID-19. Study-level background: COVID-19 samples, acute and convalescent, were from the United States, Italy and Spain. Nucleic acid was either cDNA or gDNA, and it came from T cells, B-cell-depleted T cells, or PBMCs.

Germline CDR1 is SGHRS and CDR2 is YFSETQ. The CDR3 runs to 13 residues. V was clipped by 2 bases and J by 5 bases, with 5 bases between them. The table came from immunoSEQ multiplex PCR; TCRdb's copy has only in-frame clones and leaves some out. The sample consists of 65,000 to 70,000 clones, about 87% of them appearing once. The receptor's source is a man aged 50 to 60 with active COVID-19. V is TRBV5-1 and J is TRBJ1-6; D is ambiguous. The material sequenced was peripheral blood. The CDR3 is CASSFGNNSPLHF. The CDR3 DNA is TGCGCCAGCAGCTTCGGTAATAATTCACCCCTCCACTTT.